Here is one T cell receptor beta chain with its context. What it binds is not known. In the library, unique molecular identifiers were attached to individual cDNA molecules. Per the original data handling: Sampled TCR counts reached a median of approximately 100,000 per sample, with values ranging from roughly 20,000 to 700,000. TCRdb redid the calling of the RACE reads with MiXCR, one entry per CDR3 protein. The V and J calls reflect TCRdb's pipeline rather than the authors' work. The sample includes roughly 43,000 distinct CDR3 sequences, around 4% of them seen just once. This entry belongs to a study of human T cells and chemical hapten exposure. Whole-study results and caveats: After DPC sensitization, TCRs above 1 in 1000 frequency showed no change.

The V segment lost 5 bases and the J segment 6 bases; nucleotides outside the gene matches: 15. CDR1 is SGHVS, CDR2 FQNEAQ, per germline. This CDR3 has 16 residues. The time point denotes: healthy volunteer bleed at 6 weeks. It was from unfractionated whole blood that total RNA was extracted. The sequence was obtained from a human donor in good health. Some clones in this sample may be carry-over from other donors' samples. The chain employs TRBV7-8 and TRBJ1-1; 7 nucleotides align to TRBD1. Material for sequencing was whole blood. CDR3 coding DNA: TGTGCCAGCAGCCCGAGACAGACAGGGTCAGGCTCTGAAGCTTTCTTT. Protein sequence: CASSPRQTGSGSEAFF.